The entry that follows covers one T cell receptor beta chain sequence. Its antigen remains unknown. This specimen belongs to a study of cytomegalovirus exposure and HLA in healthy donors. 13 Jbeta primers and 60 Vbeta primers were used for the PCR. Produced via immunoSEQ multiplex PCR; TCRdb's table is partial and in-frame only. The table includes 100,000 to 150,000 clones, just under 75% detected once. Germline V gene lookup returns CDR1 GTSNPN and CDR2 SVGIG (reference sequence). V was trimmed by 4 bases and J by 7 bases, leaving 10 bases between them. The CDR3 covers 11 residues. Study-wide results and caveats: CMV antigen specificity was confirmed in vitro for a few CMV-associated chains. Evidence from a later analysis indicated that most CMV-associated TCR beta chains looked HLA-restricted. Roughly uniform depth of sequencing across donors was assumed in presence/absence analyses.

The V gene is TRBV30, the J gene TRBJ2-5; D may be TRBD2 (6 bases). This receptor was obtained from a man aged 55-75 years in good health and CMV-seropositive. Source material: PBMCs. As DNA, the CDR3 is TGTGCCTGGACCTCCGGGGGGACCCAGTACTTC. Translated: CAWTSGGTQYF. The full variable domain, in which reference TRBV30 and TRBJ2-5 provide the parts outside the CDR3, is SQTIHQWPATLVQPVGSPLSLECTVEGTSNPNLYWYRQAAGRGLQLLFYSVGIGQISSEVPQNLSASRPQDRQFILSSKKLLLSDSGFYLCAWTSGGTQYFGPGTRLLVL.